Listed below are T cell receptor beta chains from one sample, sequenced in a study of blood T cell repertoires in COVID-19. Data came from immunoSEQ multiplex PCR; TCRdb stores just in-frame clones and leaves some out. The sample lists about 350,000 clones, around nine tenths occurring once. Sequenced material: peripheral blood. These TCRs come from a woman in her sixties or seventies with COVID-19, enrolled during active disease. CDR3s include the opening cysteine and the closing phenylalanine or tryptophan. Fields, in order: J gene, D gene, V gene, clone size, CDR3 protein, CDR3 DNA. A D gene is named only where the DNA matches it firmly. Some rows have no size entry. The others give once, few or many, or a class for an expanded clone.

J gene: TRBJ1-6
D gene: -
V gene: TRBV4-1
clone size: -
CDR3 protein: CASSQEGTDNSPLHF
CDR3 DNA: TGCGCCAGCAGCCAAGAAGGAACAGATAATTCACCCCTCCACTTT

J gene: TRBJ1-1
D gene: -
V gene: TRBV19
clone size: -
CDR3 protein: CASLGRAVTEAFF
CDR3 DNA: TGTGCCAGTTTAGGCAGGGCGGTCACTGAAGCTTTCTTT

J gene: TRBJ1-2
D gene: -
V gene: TRBV6-1
clone size: -
CDR3 protein: CASSDLDRRHGYTF
CDR3 DNA: TGTGCCAGCAGTGACCTCGACCGGAGGCATGGCTACACCTTC

J gene: TRBJ1-2
D gene: TRBD1
V gene: TRBV7-9
clone size: once
CDR3 protein: CASSLTTGVNYGYTF
CDR3 DNA: TGTGCCAGCAGCCTGACTACAGGGGTAAACTATGGCTACACCTTC

J gene: TRBJ1-2
D gene: TRBD1
V gene: TRBV10-3
clone size: -
CDR3 protein: CAISGTAQTGYTF
CDR3 DNA: TGTGCCATCAGCGGGACAGCACAGACTGGCTACACCTTC

J gene: TRBJ1-4
D gene: TRBD1
V gene: TRBV11-2
clone size: -
CDR3 protein: CASSLTPGGSGLKLFF
CDR3 DNA: TGTGCCAGCAGCTTAACTCCAGGGGGTTCGGGGTTGAAACTGTTTTTT

J gene: TRBJ1-5
D gene: -
V gene: TRBV20-1
clone size: -
CDR3 protein: CSASSGQPQHF
CDR3 DNA: TGCAGTGCTAGCTCGGGGCAGCCCCAGCATTTT

J gene: TRBJ2-5
D gene: -
V gene: TRBV2
clone size: -
CDR3 protein: CASLLSQETQYF
CDR3 DNA: TGTGCCAGCTTACTAAGCCAAGAGACCCAGTACTTC

J gene: TRBJ2-7
D gene: TRBD2
V gene: TRBV27
clone size: -
CDR3 protein: CASSLTGTTYYEQYF
CDR3 DNA: TGTGCCAGCAGCCTAACCGGGACTACCTACTACGAGCAGTACTTC

J gene: TRBJ1-3
D gene: -
V gene: TRBV19
clone size: -
CDR3 protein: CASSIRRDGNTIYF
CDR3 DNA: TGTGCCAGTAGTATTCGCAGGGATGGAAACACCATATATTTT

J gene: TRBJ1-1
D gene: TRBD1
V gene: TRBV7-2
clone size: -
CDR3 protein: CASSFYRGAEAFF
CDR3 DNA: TGTGCCAGCAGCTTCTACAGGGGCGCTGAAGCTTTCTTT

J gene: TRBJ1-6
D gene: -
V gene: TRBV6-2/TRBV6-3
clone size: -
CDR3 protein: CASSWDSSPLHF
CDR3 DNA: TGTGCCAGCAGTTGGGACTCTTCACCCCTCCACTTT

J gene: TRBJ1-6
D gene: TRBD1
V gene: TRBV2
clone size: -
CDR3 protein: CASSEGTGNSPLHF
CDR3 DNA: TGTGCCAGCAGTGAGGGGACAGGTAATTCACCCCTCCACTTT

J gene: TRBJ2-1
D gene: -
V gene: TRBV5-1
clone size: -
CDR3 protein: CASSLAGAGRYNEQFF
CDR3 DNA: TGCGCCAGCAGCTTGGCCGGGGCGGGGCGTTACAATGAGCAGTTCTTC

J gene: TRBJ2-7
D gene: -
V gene: TRBV2
clone size: few
CDR3 protein: CASSITYEQYF
CDR3 DNA: TGTGCCAGCAGTATTACCTACGAGCAGTACTTC

J gene: TRBJ1-3
D gene: TRBD1
V gene: TRBV6-2/TRBV6-3
clone size: -
CDR3 protein: CASSSPRDRKDKVRAIYF
CDR3 DNA: TGTGCCAGCAGTTCCCCCCGGGACAGGAAAGACAAGGTGCGGGCCATATATTTT

J gene: TRBJ1-5
D gene: TRBD1
V gene: TRBV27
clone size: -
CDR3 protein: CASSPTGFNQPQHF
CDR3 DNA: TGTGCCAGCAGTCCGACAGGGTTCAATCAGCCCCAGCATTTT

J gene: TRBJ1-2
D gene: -
V gene: TRBV18
clone size: few
CDR3 protein: CASSYPGELRYGYTF
CDR3 DNA: TGTGCCAGCTCATACCCAGGGGAGTTGCGGTATGGCTACACCTTC

J gene: TRBJ2-7
D gene: -
V gene: TRBV28
clone size: -
CDR3 protein: CASSTPGSTYEQYF
CDR3 DNA: TGTGCCAGCAGTACCCCCGGGAGCACCTACGAGCAGTACTTC

J gene: TRBJ1-2
D gene: TRBD1
V gene: TRBV9
clone size: -
CDR3 protein: CASSGRQGSYGYTF
CDR3 DNA: TGTGCCAGCAGCGGCCGACAGGGGAGCTATGGCTACACCTTC

J gene: TRBJ1-4
D gene: -
V gene: TRBV5-1
clone size: -
CDR3 protein: CASRGGADNEKLFF
CDR3 DNA: TGCGCCAGCAGGGGGGGGGCCGATAATGAAAAACTGTTTTTT

J gene: TRBJ1-6
D gene: -
V gene: TRBV4-2
clone size: once
CDR3 protein: CASSQEPGENSPLHF
CDR3 DNA: TGTGCCAGCAGCCAAGAACCAGGGGAAAATTCACCCCTCCACTTT

J gene: TRBJ1-2
D gene: TRBD1
V gene: TRBV5-1
clone size: few
CDR3 protein: CASSDRDRGNYGYTF
CDR3 DNA: TGCGCCAGCAGCGACCGGGACAGGGGAAACTATGGCTACACCTTC

J gene: TRBJ2-3
D gene: -
V gene: TRBV5-1
clone size: -
CDR3 protein: CASSLAESTDTQYF
CDR3 DNA: TGCGCCAGCAGCTTGGCGGAGAGCACAGATACGCAGTATTTT

J gene: TRBJ2-3
D gene: TRBD2
V gene: TRBV5-1
clone size: -
CDR3 protein: CASSLAPSGGAETSTDTQYF
CDR3 DNA: TGCGCCAGCAGCTTGGCTCCTAGCGGGGGGGCGGAAACTAGCACAGATACGCAGTATTTT

J gene: TRBJ2-5
D gene: TRBD1
V gene: TRBV5-1
clone size: -
CDR3 protein: CASSRNTMGQLQETQYF
CDR3 DNA: TGCGCCAGCAGCCGGAATACCATGGGACAGCTCCAAGAGACCCAGTACTTC

J gene: TRBJ2-1
D gene: -
V gene: TRBV7-2
clone size: -
CDR3 protein: CASSLGPRQQEQFF
CDR3 DNA: TGTGCCAGCAGCTTAGGCCCGAGACAGCAAGAGCAGTTCTTC

J gene: TRBJ1-5
D gene: TRBD1
V gene: TRBV10-3
clone size: -
CDR3 protein: CAISDRTGDNQPQHF
CDR3 DNA: TGTGCCATCAGTGATCGGACAGGGGACAATCAGCCCCAGCATTTT

J gene: TRBJ2-5
D gene: -
V gene: TRBV15
clone size: -
CDR3 protein: CATRKEGVGGRYETQYF
CDR3 DNA: TGTGCCACCAGAAAAGAAGGGGTCGGGGGGCGCTACGAGACCCAGTACTTC

J gene: TRBJ1-4
D gene: -
V gene: TRBV2
clone size: -
CDR3 protein: CASGGLFEKLFF
CDR3 DNA: TGTGCCAGCGGAGGACTTTTTGAAAAACTGTTTTTT

J gene: TRBJ1-3
D gene: -
V gene: TRBV5-1
clone size: -
CDR3 protein: CASSLEAQYSGNTIYF
CDR3 DNA: TGCGCCAGCAGCCTTGAGGCCCAGTACTCTGGAAACACCATATATTTT

J gene: TRBJ2-4
D gene: -
V gene: TRBV5-6
clone size: -
CDR3 protein: CASSLGAGEAKNIQYF
CDR3 DNA: TGTGCCAGCAGCTTAGGGGCAGGGGAGGCCAAAAACATTCAGTACTTC

J gene: TRBJ1-4
D gene: TRBD1
V gene: TRBV2
clone size: few
CDR3 protein: CASNLDRDQLFF
CDR3 DNA: TGTGCCAGCAATCTAGACAGGGATCAACTGTTTTTT

J gene: TRBJ2-1
D gene: TRBD1
V gene: TRBV13
clone size: -
CDR3 protein: CASSERQGSYNEQFF
CDR3 DNA: TGTGCCAGCAGCGAAAGACAGGGCTCCTACAATGAGCAGTTCTTC

J gene: TRBJ1-5
D gene: TRBD1
V gene: TRBV3-1/TRBV3-2
clone size: -
CDR3 protein: CASSQEGQGSNQPQHF
CDR3 DNA: TGTGCCAGCAGCCAAGAAGGACAGGGGAGCAATCAGCCCCAGCATTTT

J gene: TRBJ2-5
D gene: TRBD1
V gene: TRBV7-9
clone size: -
CDR3 protein: CASRLEDRANQETQYF
CDR3 DNA: TGTGCCAGCAGGCTTGAGGACAGGGCCAACCAAGAGACCCAGTACTTC

J gene: TRBJ2-1
D gene: -
V gene: TRBV4-2
clone size: -
CDR3 protein: CASSLSSISYNEQFF
CDR3 DNA: TGTGCCAGCAGCCTTTCGAGTATCTCCTACAATGAGCAGTTCTTC

J gene: TRBJ2-5
D gene: TRBD2
V gene: TRBV7-3
clone size: -
CDR3 protein: CASSLRPSGEGETQYF
CDR3 DNA: TGTGCCAGCAGCTTAAGGCCCAGCGGGGAGGGGGAGACCCAGTACTTC

J gene: TRBJ1-2
D gene: TRBD1
V gene: TRBV23-1
clone size: -
CDR3 protein: CASSQSDRNYTF
CDR3 DNA: TGCGCCAGCAGTCAATCGGACAGGAACTACACCTTC

J gene: TRBJ2-1
D gene: -
V gene: TRBV6-4
clone size: -
CDR3 protein: CASETESGHEQFF
CDR3 DNA: TGTGCCAGCGAGACAGAAAGTGGTCATGAGCAGTTCTTC

J gene: TRBJ2-3
D gene: TRBD2
V gene: TRBV9
clone size: -
CDR3 protein: CASSLRASGGYTDTQYF
CDR3 DNA: TGTGCCAGCAGCCTTCGAGCGAGCGGGGGTTACACAGATACGCAGTATTTT

J gene: TRBJ1-4
D gene: -
V gene: TRBV5-6
clone size: -
CDR3 protein: CASSFADEKLFF
CDR3 DNA: TGTGCCAGCAGCTTCGCGGATGAAAAACTGTTTTTT

J gene: TRBJ2-7
D gene: -
V gene: TRBV5-6
clone size: -
CDR3 protein: CASSLRRVYEQYF
CDR3 DNA: TGTGCCAGCAGCTTGCGGAGGGTCTACGAGCAGTACTTC

J gene: TRBJ2-3
D gene: -
V gene: TRBV27
clone size: -
CDR3 protein: CASSFFTGISTDTQYF
CDR3 DNA: TGTGCCAGCAGTTTCTTTACAGGAATTAGCACAGATACGCAGTATTTT

J gene: TRBJ1-2
D gene: -
V gene: TRBV28
clone size: -
CDR3 protein: CASSWTAFDYGYTF
CDR3 DNA: TGTGCCAGCAGTTGGACAGCCTTTGACTATGGCTACACCTTC

J gene: TRBJ1-2
D gene: -
V gene: TRBV5-1
clone size: -
CDR3 protein: CASSLVGSRGGYTF
CDR3 DNA: TGCGCCAGCAGCTTGGTCGGCAGTAGAGGTGGCTACACCTTC

J gene: TRBJ1-2
D gene: -
V gene: TRBV10-2
clone size: -
CDR3 protein: CASSRGLRYGYTF
CDR3 DNA: TGCGCCAGCAGTCGGGGACTGCGCTATGGCTACACCTTC